What follows are 16 T cell receptor beta chains derived from one specimen sequenced in a study of OX40 agonist ivuxolimab in advanced cancers. Repertoires were generated with immunoSEQ multiplex PCR, while TCRdb's copy carries only in-frame clones and drops some. The table includes 75,000 to 95,000 clones, roughly 86% detected once. The sample here was CD4+ or CD8+ T cells sorted from blood, taken in a trial of the OX40 agonist ivuxolimab. The source of these receptors is an adult with an advanced solid tumor such as melanoma, head and neck, liver or kidney cancer.

This clone was observed a single time. This chain connects TRBV27 to TRBJ2-1; D is possibly TRBD2 (5 bases). Germline V gene data show CDR1 as MNHEY and CDR2 as SMNVEV (reference sequence). This CDR3 comprises 13 residues. The CDR3 DNA reads as TGTGCTTCGCATGGGAGATCCTACAATGAGCAGTTCTTC. Residues: CASHGRSYNEQFF.

V and J are TRBV14 and TRBJ1-1, with TRBD1 matching 8 bases. The germline gives CDR1 SGHDN, CDR2 FVKESK. V dropped 4 bases and J dropped 3; count of bases not matched to a gene: 1. This CDR3 is built from 13 residues. Here the CDR3 DNA reads TGTGCCAGCAGCCTGACAGGGGACACTGAAGCTTTCTTT. Protein: CASSLTGDTEAFF.

V is TRBV28 and J is TRBJ1-5; D is ambiguous. CDR1 and CDR2 (germline): MDHEN, SYDVKM. V was shortened by 4 bases and J by 0 bases, with 13 bases between the two germline ends. CDR3 size: 16 residues. In DNA form, the CDR3 reads TGTGCCAGCAGTTCCGGAGCGGGGTATAGCAATCAGCCCCAGCATTTT. This encodes CASSSGAGYSNQPQHF.

This clone was observed a few times. The chain couples TRBV6-5 to TRBJ1-1, with D possibly being TRBD1 (5 bases). V was trimmed by 5 bases and J by 5 bases, leaving 9 bases between them. Germline values: CDR1 MNHEY, CDR2 SVGAGI. This CDR3 is built from 12 residues. DNA of the CDR3: TGTGCCAGCAGTGTCGCAGGGACTGAAGCTTTCTTT. Translation: CASSVAGTEAFF.

This clone has more than one count but fewer than ten. The gene calls are TRBV11-1 and TRBJ2-7; 8 bases match TRBD1. CDR1 is SGHAT and CDR2 is FQDESV in the germline V gene (reference sequence). This CDR3 has 16 residues. V lost 0 bases and J lost 7; bases outside the gene matches: 11. This CDR3 reads CASSLAERDRGGEQYF. The CDR3 region has the DNA TGTGCCAGCAGCTTAGCTGAGCGCGACAGGGGTGGTGAGCAGTACTTC.

The rearrangement joins TRBV7-3 to TRBJ2-7; 8 bases match TRBD1. The CDR3 has 14 residues. Trimming took 2 bases from V and 7 from J; bases not matched to a gene: 7. Germline values: CDR1 SGHTA, CDR2 FQGTGA. This CDR3 is CASSLAGGSLEQYF. CDR3 DNA: TGTGCCAGCAGCTTAGCAGGGGGCTCCTTAGAGCAGTACTTC.

The chain links TRBV7-8 to TRBJ2-2; D is perhaps TRBD2 (6 bases). The V and J ends lost 5 bases and 2 bases respectively, with 12 bases between them. This CDR3 spans 15 amino acids. CDR1 is SGHVS and CDR2 is FQNEAQ in the germline V gene. CDR3 loop: CASSTGTLNTGELFF. Written as DNA, the CDR3 is TGTGCCAGCAGCACCGGGACTCTAAACACCGGGGAGCTGTTTTTT.

The CDR3 reads CAISRDSTDTQYF. The CDR3 DNA reads as TGTGCCATCAGTAGGGACTCCACAGATACGCAGTATTTT. The chain is built from TRBV10-3 and TRBJ2-3, with a weak D call TRBD2 (6 bases). This CDR3 comprises 13 residues. Trimming left V 5 bases short and J 2 bases short, with 8 bases between. In germline, CDR1 is ENHRY, CDR2 SYGVKD.

To note about this clone: The junction departs from germline at one end; a sequencing error may be responsible. This chain links TRBV30 with TRBJ2-5, with 8 nucleotides matching TRBD2. The CDR3 consists of 14 residues. Germline CDR1 reads GTSNPN; CDR2 reads SVGIG (reference sequence). The DNA for the CDR3 is TGTGCCAGGAGTAGCGGGGCCGTCCAAGAGACCCAGTACTTC. Its translation is CARSSGAVQETQYF.

The V gene is TRBV14, the J gene TRBJ2-2; 10 bases align to TRBD2. After removal of 6 bases from V and 6 bases from J, the junction contained 10 bases not matched to a gene. Germline V gives CDR1 SGHDN, CDR2 FVKESK. CDR3 length: 16 residues. Here the CDR3 reads CASSRSSGSAAGELFF. The CDR3, as DNA: TGTGCCAGCAGTAGATCTAGCGGGAGCGCCGCCGGGGAGCTGTTTTTT. Variable domain in full (rest from reference TRBV14 and TRBJ2-2): EAGVTQFPSHSVIEKGQTVTLRCDPISGHDNLYWYRRVMGKEIKFLLHFVKESKQDESGMPNNRFLAERTGGTYSTLKVQPAELEDSGVYFCASSRSSGSAAGELFFGEGSRLTVL.

CDR3 protein: CASNEGTDTQYF. The CDR3 DNA reads TGTGCCAGCAATGAGGGGACAGATACGCAGTATTTT. The chain has TRBV6-1 and TRBJ2-3; possibly TRBD1 or TRBD2 for D (5 bases each). This CDR3 is built from 12 residues. Germline-derived CDR1 and CDR2 are MNHNS and SASEGT. V lost 7 bases, J lost 3 bases, and 8 bases lay in between.

The chain is built from TRBV7-8 and TRBJ1-1, with D tentatively TRBD1 (6 bases). Germline V gene lookup returns CDR1 SGHVS and CDR2 FQNEAQ. Trimming stripped 4 bases from V and 0 bases from J, with 9 bases between. The CDR3 totals 14 residues. The CDR3 loop reads CASSYRVLNTEAFF. The CDR3 DNA follows: TGTGCCAGCAGCTACAGGGTCCTGAACACTGAAGCTTTCTTT.

This clone is a singleton in its sample. V is TRBV27 and J is TRBJ2-7, with a tentative D call TRBD2 (7 bases). Trimming left V 6 bases short and J 5 bases short, with 17 bases between. The germline gives CDR1 MNHEY, CDR2 SMNVEV (reference sequence). This CDR3 is built from 14 residues. CDR3 nucleotide sequence: TGTGCCAGCAGAGGGATAGGGGGGAGGGACGAGCAGTACTTC. Its protein is CASRGIGGRDEQYF.

The chain joins TRBV11-2 to TRBJ2-5; TRBD2 aligns across 7 bases. Germline V gene data show CDR1 as SGHAT and CDR2 as FQNNGV. The CDR3 length is 16 residues. After removal of 3 bases from V and 3 bases from J, the junction contained 10 bases not matched to a gene. The CDR3 coding sequence is TGTGCCAGCAGCTTCGGGTTACCGGGACTAAAAGAGACCCAGTACTTC. Protein sequence: CASSFGLPGLKETQYF.

The V and J genes are TRBV9 and TRBJ2-3; 8 positions agree with TRBD1. This CDR3 spans 16 amino acids. CDR1 is SGDLS, CDR2 YYNGEE, per germline. V dropped 0 bases and J dropped 1; count of bases not matched to a gene: 4. The CDR3 DNA reads as TGTGCCAGCAGCGTAGGGACAGGGTCGGGCACAGATACGCAGTATTTT. Amino acid sequence: CASSVGTGSGTDTQYF.

This clone was counted a single time. This chain links TRBV7-2 with TRBJ2-5; the D gene is possibly TRBD2 (5 bases). The CDR3 sequence is 17 residues long. The germline V gene encodes CDR1 SGHTA and CDR2 FQGNSA. The V gene lost 1 base and the J gene lost 4 bases, with 19 bases spanning the gap. Here the CDR3 DNA reads TGTGCCAGCAGCTTAGGCGGTCCGGGAACGGAGAGAGAGACCCAGTACTTC. Its translation: CASSLGGPGTERETQYF.